Below are 16 T cell receptor beta chains sequenced from a single sample in a study of vaccination and CD4 T cells after COVID-19. An Oncomine TCR Beta short-read assay was used to sequence the DNA from cultured CD4+ T cells. TCRdb reanalysed the PCR reads using MiXCR and keeps one entry per CDR3 protein. Of 9,000 to 15,000 distinct CDR3 sequences listed, 35% to 50% are singletons. Described treatment: roughly 11-day PBMC culture with coronavirus spike peptide pools or control peptides (ViraFEST assay). Their antigen targets remain unknown. Sample: cultured CD4+ T cells from blood. Every receptor here comes from a human donor with COVID-19.

This clonotype was detected a few times. This chain links TRBV6-1 with TRBJ1-6; no reliable D call. Trimming shortened V by 6 bases and J by 0 bases, and 9 bases separated the two germline ends. CDR1 is MNHNS, CDR2 SASEGT, per germline. The CDR3 loop spans 15 amino acids. The CDR3, as DNA: TGTGCCAGCAGGATGGGCCGCTCCTATAATTCACCCCTCCACTTT. This gives the protein CASRMGRSYNSPLHF.

CDR3 sequence (DNA): TGTGCCAGCAGGAGGGGGCGAGGGGGCGAGCAGTACTTC. Protein: CASRRGRGGEQYF. V and J are TRBV6-1 and TRBJ2-7; TRBD1 agrees at 7 bases. Germline loops: CDR1 MNHNS, CDR2 SASEGT. The CDR3 is 13 residues long. The V gene end was trimmed by 6 bases and the J gene end by 6 bases; junction bases not matched to a gene: 8.

The chain couples TRBV6-1 to TRBJ1-3; weak D call: TRBD1 (5 bases). The CDR3 is made up of 16 amino acids. Germline values: CDR1 MNHNS, CDR2 SASEGT. Trimming pared 11 bases from V and 0 bases from J, leaving 20 bases between. CDR3 in DNA: TGTGCCTTCCTAATCTTAGGGGCGGACTCTGGAAACACCATATATTTT. Amino acids: CAFLILGADSGNTIYF.

The chain employs TRBV12-3 or TRBV12-4 and TRBJ1-2, with 11 bases identical to TRBD1. This CDR3 has 14 amino acids. J lost 7 bases, V lost 6 bases, and 7 bases had no gene match. The CDR3, as DNA: TGTGCCAGCAGCCCGGACAGGGGGCTCTCTGGCTACACCTTC. Protein: CASSPDRGLSGYTF.

The J gene is TRBJ1-3, the V gene TRBV4-2; the D gene is possibly TRBD1 (5 bases). Per germline, CDR1 LGHNA and CDR2 YNFKEQ. V was cut by 3 bases and J by 4 bases, with 13 bases left in between. This CDR3 region has 15 residues. The CDR3 DNA reads TGTGCCAGCAGCCAGGTAACAGGTGCCGGAAACACCATATATTTT. This encodes CASSQVTGAGNTIYF.

This clonotype was seen just once. This chain uses TRBV20-1 with TRBJ2-7; 9 bases line up with TRBD2. Germline V lookup: CDR1 DFQATT, CDR2 SNEGSKA (reference sequence). The CDR3 extends over 17 amino acids. The trim removed 3 bases at V and 0 bases at J, leaving 12 bases unmatched. The CDR3 protein is CSASWLAGFVSSYEQYF. CDR3 DNA: TGCAGTGCTAGTTGGCTAGCGGGGTTTGTGAGCTCCTACGAGCAGTACTTC.

This clonotype has more than one count but fewer than ten. The V and J genes are TRBV6-2 or TRBV6-3 and TRBJ1-2; D gene unclear. Germline values: CDR1 MNHEY, CDR2 SVGEGT. CDR3 length equals 14 residues. V gave up 2 bases and J gave up 7 bases, with 14 bases separating them. CDR3 sequence reads: CASSYLGRGAGYTF. CDR3 nucleotides: TGTGCCAGCAGTTACCTTGGGCGCGGCGCTGGCTACACCTTC.

This chain uses TRBV7-3 with TRBJ2-3, with 9 bases lining up with TRBD2. The J segment lost 1 base and the V segment lost 5 bases, leaving 7 bases of the junction unmatched. Per germline, CDR1 SGHTA and CDR2 FQGTGA. This CDR3 is 16 amino acids long. This CDR3 reads CASSPSSGVRTDTQYF. The CDR3, as DNA: TGTGCCAGCAGCCCCTCTAGCGGGGTACGCACAGATACGCAGTATTTT.

The chain carries TRBV11-2 and TRBJ1-1; 7 bases are a match to TRBD1. This CDR3 is built from 16 residues. CDR1 is SGHAT and CDR2 is FQNNGV in the germline V gene. V shed 5 bases and J 0 bases; nucleotides not matched to a gene: 9. DNA of the CDR3: TGTGCCAGCAGCCCACGACAGGGAACACTGAACACTGAAGCTTTCTTT. Translated: CASSPRQGTLNTEAFF.

The chain recombines TRBV12-3 or TRBV12-4 with TRBJ1-5; D unclear. The CDR3 runs to 12 residues. Trimming pared 5 bases from V and 7 bases from J, leaving 9 bases between. CDR3 DNA sequence: TGTGCCAGCAGTCCGCAATCCCAGCCCCAGCATTTT. This encodes CASSPQSQPQHF.

The chain recombines TRBV2 with TRBJ2-3; D not resolved. In germline, CDR1 is SNHLY, CDR2 FYNNEI. CDR3 length: 11 residues. The V end lost 8 bases, the J end lost 6 bases, and 9 bases lay between the germline ends. This chain's CDR3 is CASSQSDTQYF. CDR3 coding DNA: TGTGCCAGCTCCCAATCCGATACGCAGTATTTT.

In its sample, this clonotype was seen a few times. The chain links TRBV2 to TRBJ2-7; D uncertain. Between the trimmed V and J ends, which lost 7 bases and 4 bases, there was a span of 8 bases. The CDR3 is 11 residues long. Germline V CDR1 and CDR2: SNHLY, FYNNEI. The chain's CDR3 is CASTLGYEQYF. The CDR3 DNA is TGTGCCAGCACCCTCGGTTACGAGCAGTACTTC.

This chain joins TRBV2 and TRBJ1-1, with D perhaps TRBD1 (6 bases). V lost 4 bases and J 1 base, leaving 10 bases between the germline ends. Per germline, CDR1 SNHLY and CDR2 FYNNEI. There are 14 residues in the CDR3. As DNA, the CDR3 is TGTGCCAGCAGTGTGGCGGGACAGAACACTGAAGCTTTCTTT. Protein sequence: CASSVAGQNTEAFF.

The rearrangement uses TRBV19 and TRBJ1-1; no definite D call. This CDR3 has 13 residues. V was shortened by 7 bases and J by 1 base, with 10 bases between the two germline ends. CDR1 is LNHDA, CDR2 SQIVND, per germline (reference sequence). Here the CDR3 reads CASTQWTNTEAFF. CDR3 DNA: TGTGCCAGTACCCAATGGACGAACACTGAAGCTTTCTTT.

This clonotype turned up a few times. The J gene is TRBJ1-2, the V gene TRBV6-5, with TRBD1 matching 12 bases. The CDR3 contains 16 residues. CDR1 and CDR2 (germline): MNHEY, SVGAGI. The junction had 5 bases not matched to a gene; V was cut back by 0 bases and J by 6 bases. CDR3 sequence reads: CASSYSTGTGGDGYTF. The CDR3 DNA sequence: TGTGCCAGCAGTTACTCCACCGGGACAGGGGGCGATGGCTACACCTTC.

This clonotype was picked up a small number of times. The chain carries TRBV27 and TRBJ2-3; D may match TRBD1 or TRBD2 (5 bases each). Germline V CDR1 and CDR2: MNHEY, SMNVEV (reference sequence). The CDR3 totals 12 residues. Trimming removed 10 bases at V and 4 bases at J, with 12 bases between. CDR3 sequence: CATGGGADTQYF. CDR3 DNA: TGTGCCACAGGTGGGGGTGCAGATACGCAGTATTTT.